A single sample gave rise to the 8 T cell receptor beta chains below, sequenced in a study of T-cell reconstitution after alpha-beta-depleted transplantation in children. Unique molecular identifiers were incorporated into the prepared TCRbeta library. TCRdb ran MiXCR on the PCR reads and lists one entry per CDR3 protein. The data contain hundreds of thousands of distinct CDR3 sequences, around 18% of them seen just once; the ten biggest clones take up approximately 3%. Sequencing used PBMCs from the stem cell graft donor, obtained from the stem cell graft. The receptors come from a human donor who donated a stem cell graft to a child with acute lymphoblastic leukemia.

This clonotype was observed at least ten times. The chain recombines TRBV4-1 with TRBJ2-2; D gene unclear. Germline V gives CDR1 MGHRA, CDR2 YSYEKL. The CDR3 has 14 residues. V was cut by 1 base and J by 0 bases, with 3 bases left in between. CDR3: CASSQGPNTGELFF. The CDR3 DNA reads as TGCGCCAGCAGCCAAGGACCGAACACCGGGGAGCTGTTTTTT.

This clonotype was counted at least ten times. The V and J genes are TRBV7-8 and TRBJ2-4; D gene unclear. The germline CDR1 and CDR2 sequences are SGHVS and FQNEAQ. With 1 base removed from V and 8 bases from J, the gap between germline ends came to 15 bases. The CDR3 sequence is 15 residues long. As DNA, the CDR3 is TGTGCCAGCAGCTTAGGGGGATCCCCCGTGTACATTCAGTACTTC. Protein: CASSLGGSPVYIQYF.

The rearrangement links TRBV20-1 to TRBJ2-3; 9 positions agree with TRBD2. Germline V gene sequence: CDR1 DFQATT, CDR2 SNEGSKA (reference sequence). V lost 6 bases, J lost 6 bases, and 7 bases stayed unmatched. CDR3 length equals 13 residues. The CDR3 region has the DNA TGCAGTGCCGGTAGCGGGAGTGGGGATACGCAGTATTTT. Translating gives CSAGSGSGDTQYF.

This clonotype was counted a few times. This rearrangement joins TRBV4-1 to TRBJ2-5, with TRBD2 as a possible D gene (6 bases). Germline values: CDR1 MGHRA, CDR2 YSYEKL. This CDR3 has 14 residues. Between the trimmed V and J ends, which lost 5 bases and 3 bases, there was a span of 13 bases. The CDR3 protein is CASSTLGGEETQYF. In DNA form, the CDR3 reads TGCGCCAGCAGCACCCTAGGAGGGGAAGAGACCCAGTACTTC.

This chain's CDR3 is CASTLFGFYGYTF. The CDR3 DNA reads as TGTGCCAGCACCCTTTTCGGCTTCTATGGCTACACCTTC. The chain combines TRBV12-3 or TRBV12-4 with TRBJ1-2; D remains ambiguous. The CDR3 covers 13 residues. The ends were cut back, 7 bases at V and 4 bases at J, with 13 bases in the middle.

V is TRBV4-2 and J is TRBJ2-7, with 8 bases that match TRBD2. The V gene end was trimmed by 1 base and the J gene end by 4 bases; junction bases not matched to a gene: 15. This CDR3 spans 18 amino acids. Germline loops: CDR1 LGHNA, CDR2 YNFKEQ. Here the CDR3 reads CASSQGTALGRASYEQYF. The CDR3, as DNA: TGTGCCAGCAGCCAAGGTACAGCCCTCGGGAGGGCCTCGTACGAGCAGTACTTC.

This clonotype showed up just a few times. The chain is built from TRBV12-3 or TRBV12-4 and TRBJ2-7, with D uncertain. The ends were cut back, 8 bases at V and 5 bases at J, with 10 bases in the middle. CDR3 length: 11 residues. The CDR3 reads CASGHDDEQYF. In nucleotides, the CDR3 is TGTGCCAGCGGCCACGATGACGAGCAGTACTTC.

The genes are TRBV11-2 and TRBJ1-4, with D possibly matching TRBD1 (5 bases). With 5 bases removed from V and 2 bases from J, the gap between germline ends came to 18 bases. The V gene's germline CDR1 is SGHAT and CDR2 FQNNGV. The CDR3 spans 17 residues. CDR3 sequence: CASSRLPGRTTNEKLFF. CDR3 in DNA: TGTGCCAGCAGCCGACTCCCGGGGCGGACCACTAATGAAAAACTGTTTTTT. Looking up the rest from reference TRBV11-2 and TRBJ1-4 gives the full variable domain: EAGVAQSPRYKIIEKRQSVAFWCNPISGHATLYWYQQILGQGPKLLIQFQNNGVVDDSQLPKDRFSAERLKGVDSTLKIQPAKLEDSAVYLCASSRLPGRTTNEKLFFGSGTQLSVL.